This T cell receptor (beta chain) comes out of a study of PD-L1 blockade in urothelial cancer. Background on the study: Blood was tested 3 weeks (second dose) and 6 weeks into treatment.

The CDR3 loop spans 16 amino acids. V shed 5 bases and J 3 bases; nucleotides not matched to a gene: 8. The germline gives CDR1 SGHTA, CDR2 FQGTGA. Here immunoSEQ multiplex PCR was the method, and the copy in TCRdb shows in-frame clones only, minus some. The data contain more than 30,000 clones, approximately 90% of them singletons. There are a few counts of this clone. The sample in question was PBMCs, obtained around atezolizumab (anti-PD-L1) treatment. This clonotype was obtained from a man in his 60s with urothelial cancer. The rearrangement joins TRBV7-3 to TRBJ2-1; 9 bases are a match to TRBD2. The CDR3 DNA follows: TGTGCCAGCAGCCCCATAGCGGGGGCCTACTACAATGAGCAGTTCTTC. Amino acid sequence: CASSPIAGAYYNEQFF.